The 8 T cell receptor beta chains reported below all come from one sample, sequenced in a study of patients and donors after allogeneic stem cell transplantation. Each CDR3 protein is one row after TCRdb ran MiXCR on the RT-PCR reads. This table holds some 880,000 distinct CDR3 sequences, over 15% found once. Source material: blood, either unsorted or a sorted T cell fraction (not recorded which). These receptors came from a human donor who was either an allogeneic HSCT recipient or a stem cell or donor lymphocyte infusion donor (not recorded which). It is not recorded whose cells these are; they may come from a transplant donor.

The chain is built from TRBV9 and TRBJ1-3, with 9 bases fitting TRBD1. J gave up 0 bases and V 2 bases, and 15 bases lay outside the gene matches. This CDR3 has 20 amino acids. CDR1 and CDR2 (germline): SGDLS, YYNGEE. CDR3 bases: TGTGCCAGCAGCGTCGCCGCCGGGACAGGGTTGAAACCCTCTGGAAACACCATATATTTT. Protein product: CASSVAAGTGLKPSGNTIYF.

This clonotype was found many times. The chain recombines TRBV4-3 with TRBJ2-7; tentative D call: TRBD2 (5 bases). CDR1 is LGHNA, CDR2 YSLEER, per germline. The CDR3 length is 14 residues. Trimming removed 1 base at V and 0 bases at J, with 7 bases between. The CDR3 is CASSQGGLSYEQYF. The CDR3 bases are TGCGCCAGCAGCCAAGGTGGACTCTCCTACGAGCAGTACTTC.

This clonotype came up many times. This chain uses TRBV6-2 or TRBV6-3 with TRBJ2-2; 10 bases fit TRBD2. CDR3 size: 16 residues. Germline trimming cut 6 bases from V and 6 bases from J; bases unmatched to any gene: 10. The germline V gene encodes CDR1 MNHEY and CDR2 SVGEGT. The CDR3 sequence is CASSKHQLAGAGELFF. DNA for the CDR3: TGTGCCAGCAGCAAACACCAGCTAGCGGGAGCCGGGGAGCTGTTTTTT.

The chain is built from TRBV24-1 and TRBJ1-5; TRBD1 is a possible D gene (5 bases). This CDR3 has 18 amino acids. The germline gives CDR1 KGHDR, CDR2 SFDVKD. V gave up 4 bases and J gave up 2 bases, with 20 bases separating them. The CDR3 spells CATSESGAPGRGNQPQHF. The DNA for the CDR3 is TGTGCCACCAGTGAGTCCGGGGCGCCAGGTAGAGGCAATCAGCCCCAGCATTTT.

The rearrangement joins TRBV11-2 to TRBJ2-1; no clear D. The CDR3 spans 16 residues. From germline, CDR1 is SGHAT and CDR2 FQNNGV. The V end was cut by 5 bases, the J end by 8 bases, with 22 bases between. The CDR3, as DNA: TGTGCCAGCAGCCCCACTCGGTGGGCACCTGGCCATGAGCAGTTCTTC. The encoded protein is CASSPTRWAPGHEQFF. Drawing the rest from reference TRBV11-2 and TRBJ2-1, the complete variable domain is EAGVAQSPRYKIIEKRQSVAFWCNPISGHATLYWYQQILGQGPKLLIQFQNNGVVDDSQLPKDRFSAERLKGVDSTLKIQPAKLEDSAVYLCASSPTRWAPGHEQFFGPGTRLTVL.

This clonotype has only a few counts. The chain couples TRBV20-1 to TRBJ2-3, with TRBD2 identical over 11 bases. The CDR3 sequence is 14 residues long. From germline, CDR1 is DFQATT and CDR2 SNEGSKA (reference sequence). Germline trimming cut 5 bases from V and 5 bases from J; bases unmatched to any gene: 6. This chain's CDR3 is CSAHSSGGKDTQYF. The CDR3 nucleotides read TGCAGTGCTCACTCTAGCGGGGGGAAAGATACGCAGTATTTT.

This clonotype was recorded at least ten times. The chain recombines TRBV4-1 with TRBJ1-1; D is perhaps TRBD1 (5 bases). Germline V lookup: CDR1 MGHRA, CDR2 YSYEKL. CDR3 size: 17 residues. Trimming shortened V by 0 bases and J by 0 bases, and 14 bases separated the two germline ends. The CDR3 bases are TGCGCCAGCAGCCAAGATAGAGGCAGGGTGGTGAACACTGAAGCTTTCTTT. It encodes CASSQDRGRVVNTEAFF.

The chain recombines TRBV5-1 with TRBJ2-2, with 9 bases matching TRBD2. Germline CDR1 SGHRS, CDR2 YFSETQ. The junction had 3 bases not matched to a gene; V was cut back by 5 bases and J by 4 bases. The CDR3 length is 14 residues. The CDR3 DNA follows: TGCGCCAGCAGGCTAGCGGGACTCACCGGGGAGCTGTTTTTT. This encodes CASRLAGLTGELFF.